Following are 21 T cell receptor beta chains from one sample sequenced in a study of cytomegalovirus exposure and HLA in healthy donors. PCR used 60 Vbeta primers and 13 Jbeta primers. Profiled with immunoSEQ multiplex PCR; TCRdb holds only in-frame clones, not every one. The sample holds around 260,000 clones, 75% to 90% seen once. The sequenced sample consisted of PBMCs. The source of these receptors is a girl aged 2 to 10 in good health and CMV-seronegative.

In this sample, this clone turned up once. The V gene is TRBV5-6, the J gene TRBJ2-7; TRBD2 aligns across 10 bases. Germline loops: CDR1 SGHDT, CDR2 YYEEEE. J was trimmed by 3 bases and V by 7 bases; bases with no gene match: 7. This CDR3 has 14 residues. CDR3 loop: CASGGVAGGYEQYF. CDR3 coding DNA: TGTGCCAGCGGCGGGGTAGCGGGGGGCTACGAGCAGTACTTC.

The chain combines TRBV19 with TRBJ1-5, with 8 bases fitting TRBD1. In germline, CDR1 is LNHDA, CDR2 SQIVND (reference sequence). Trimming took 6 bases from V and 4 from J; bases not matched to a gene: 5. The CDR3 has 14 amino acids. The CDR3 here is CASSHRGKNQPQHF. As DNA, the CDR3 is TGTGCCAGTAGCCACAGGGGGAAAAATCAGCCCCAGCATTTT.

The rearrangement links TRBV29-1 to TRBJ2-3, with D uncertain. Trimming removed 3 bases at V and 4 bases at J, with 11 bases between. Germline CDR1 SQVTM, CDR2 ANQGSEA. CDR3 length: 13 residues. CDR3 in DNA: TGCAGCGTTGACATCTTAGAAGCAGATACGCAGTATTTT. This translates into CSVDILEADTQYF.

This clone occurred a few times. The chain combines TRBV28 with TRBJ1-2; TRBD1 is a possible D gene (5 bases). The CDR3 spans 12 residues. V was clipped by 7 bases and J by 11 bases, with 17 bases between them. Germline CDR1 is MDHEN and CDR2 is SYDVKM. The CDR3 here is CASKTTDTTYTF. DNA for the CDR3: TGTGCCAGCAAAACGACAGATACAACTTACACCTTC.

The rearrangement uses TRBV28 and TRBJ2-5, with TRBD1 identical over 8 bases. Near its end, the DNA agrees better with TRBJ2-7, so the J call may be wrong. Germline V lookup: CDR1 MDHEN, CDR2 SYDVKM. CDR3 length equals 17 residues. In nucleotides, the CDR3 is TGTGCCAGCAGTTTAAAAGGACAGGGCCTCCGCACCTACGAGCAGTACTTC. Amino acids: CASSLKGQGLRTYEQYF.

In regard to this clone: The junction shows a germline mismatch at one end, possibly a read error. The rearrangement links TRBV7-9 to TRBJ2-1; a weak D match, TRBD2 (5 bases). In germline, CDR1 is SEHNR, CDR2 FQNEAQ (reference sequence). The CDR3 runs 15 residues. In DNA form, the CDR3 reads TGTTCCAGCAGCTTTACTAGGTTAGGGATCCATGAGCAGTTCTTC. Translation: CSSSFTRLGIHEQFF.

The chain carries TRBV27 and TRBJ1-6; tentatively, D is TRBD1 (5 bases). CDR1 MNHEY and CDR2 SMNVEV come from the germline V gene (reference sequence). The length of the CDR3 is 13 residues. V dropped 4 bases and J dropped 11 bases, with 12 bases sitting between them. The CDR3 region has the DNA TGTGCCAGCAGTTATGACAGACAAACACCCCTCCACTTT. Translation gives CASSYDRQTPLHF.

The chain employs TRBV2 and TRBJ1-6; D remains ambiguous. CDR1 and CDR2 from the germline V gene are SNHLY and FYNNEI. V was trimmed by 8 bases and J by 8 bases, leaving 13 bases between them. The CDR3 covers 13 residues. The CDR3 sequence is CASQSVADSPLHF. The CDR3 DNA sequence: TGTGCCAGCCAGTCAGTAGCGGATTCACCCCTCCACTTT.

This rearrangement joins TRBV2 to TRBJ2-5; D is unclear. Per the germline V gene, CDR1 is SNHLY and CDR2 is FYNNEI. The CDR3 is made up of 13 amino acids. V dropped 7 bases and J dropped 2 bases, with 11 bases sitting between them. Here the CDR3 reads CASNQTPQETQYF. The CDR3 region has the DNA TGTGCCAGCAATCAGACACCGCAAGAGACCCAGTACTTC.

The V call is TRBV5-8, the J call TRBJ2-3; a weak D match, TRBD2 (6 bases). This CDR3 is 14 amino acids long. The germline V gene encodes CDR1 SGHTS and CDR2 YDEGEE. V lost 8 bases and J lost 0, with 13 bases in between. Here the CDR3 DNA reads TGTGCCAGTCCGAGGGAGGCTAGCACAGATACGCAGTATTTT. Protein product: CASPREASTDTQYF.

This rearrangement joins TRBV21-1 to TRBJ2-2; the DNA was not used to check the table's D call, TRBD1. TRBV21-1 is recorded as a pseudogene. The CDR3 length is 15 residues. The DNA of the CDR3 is TGTGCCAGCACGAAAATTGAACCAGGGGCCGGGGAGCTGTTTTTT. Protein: CASTKIEPGAGELFF.

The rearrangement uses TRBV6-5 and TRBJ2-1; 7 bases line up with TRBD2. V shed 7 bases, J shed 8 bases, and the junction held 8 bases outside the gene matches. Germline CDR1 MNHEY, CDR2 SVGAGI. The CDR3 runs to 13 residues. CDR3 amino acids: CASNQRGRDEQFF. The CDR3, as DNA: TGTGCCAGCAACCAACGGGGGAGGGATGAGCAGTTCTTC.

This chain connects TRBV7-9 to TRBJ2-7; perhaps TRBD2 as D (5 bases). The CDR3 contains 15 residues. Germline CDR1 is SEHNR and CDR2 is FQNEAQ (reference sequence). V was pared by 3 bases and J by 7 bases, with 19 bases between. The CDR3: CASSLPTRWGWEQYF. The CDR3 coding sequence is TGTGCCAGCAGCTTGCCTACTAGGTGGGGTTGGGAGCAGTACTTC.

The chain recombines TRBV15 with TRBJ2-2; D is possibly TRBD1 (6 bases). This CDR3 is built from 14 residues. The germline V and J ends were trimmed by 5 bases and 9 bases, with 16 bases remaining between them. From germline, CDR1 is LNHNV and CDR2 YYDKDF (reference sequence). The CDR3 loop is CATSLQGGVRELFF. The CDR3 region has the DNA TGTGCCACCAGCCTACAGGGTGGGGTCCGGGAGCTGTTTTTT. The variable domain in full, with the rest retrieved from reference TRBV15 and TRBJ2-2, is DAMVIQNPRYQVTQFGKPVTLSCSQTLNHNVMYWYQQKSSQAPKLLFHYYDKDFNNEADTPDNFQSRRPNTSFCFLDIRSPGLGDTAMYLCATSLQGGVRELFFGEGSRLTVL.

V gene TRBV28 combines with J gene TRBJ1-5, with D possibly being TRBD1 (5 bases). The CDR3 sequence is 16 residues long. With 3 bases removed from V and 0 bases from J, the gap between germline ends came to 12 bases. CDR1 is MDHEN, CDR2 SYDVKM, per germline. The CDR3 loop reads CASSFRQTYSNQPQHF. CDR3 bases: TGTGCCAGCAGTTTTCGACAGACCTATAGCAATCAGCCCCAGCATTTT.

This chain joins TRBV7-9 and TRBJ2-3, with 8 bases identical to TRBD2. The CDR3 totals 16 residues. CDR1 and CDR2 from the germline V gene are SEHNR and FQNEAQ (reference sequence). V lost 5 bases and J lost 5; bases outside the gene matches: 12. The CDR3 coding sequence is TGTGCCAGCAGCCCTAGTGCGGGGGGCCTGGTAGATACGCAGTATTTT. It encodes CASSPSAGGLVDTQYF.

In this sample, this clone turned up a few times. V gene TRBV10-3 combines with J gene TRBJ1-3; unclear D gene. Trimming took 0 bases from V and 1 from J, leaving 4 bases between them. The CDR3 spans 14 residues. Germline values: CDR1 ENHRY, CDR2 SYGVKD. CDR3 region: CAISESRSGNTIYF. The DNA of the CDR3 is TGTGCCATCAGTGAGTCGAGGTCTGGAAACACCATATATTTT.

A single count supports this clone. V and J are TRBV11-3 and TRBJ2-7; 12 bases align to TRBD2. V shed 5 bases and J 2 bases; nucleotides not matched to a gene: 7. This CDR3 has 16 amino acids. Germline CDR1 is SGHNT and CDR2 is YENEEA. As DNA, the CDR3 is TGTGCCAGCAGCCATACTAGCGGGGGGCTCACCTACGAGCAGTACTTC. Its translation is CASSHTSGGLTYEQYF.

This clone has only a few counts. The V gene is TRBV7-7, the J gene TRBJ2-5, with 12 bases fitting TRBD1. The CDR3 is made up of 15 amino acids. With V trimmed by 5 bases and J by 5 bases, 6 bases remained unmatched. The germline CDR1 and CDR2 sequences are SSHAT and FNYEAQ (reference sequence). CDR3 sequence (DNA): TGTGCCAGCAGCCGTCTCGGGACAGGGGGCGAGACCCAGTACTTC. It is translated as CASSRLGTGGETQYF.

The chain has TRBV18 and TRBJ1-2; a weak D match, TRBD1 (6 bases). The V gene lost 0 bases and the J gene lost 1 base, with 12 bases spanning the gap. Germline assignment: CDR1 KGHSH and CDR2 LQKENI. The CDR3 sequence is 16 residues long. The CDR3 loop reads CASSPPPSRGNYGYTF. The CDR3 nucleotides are TGTGCCAGCTCACCACCTCCTTCCAGGGGTAACTATGGCTACACCTTC. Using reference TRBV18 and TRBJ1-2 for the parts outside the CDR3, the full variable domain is NAGVMQNPRHLVRRRGQEARLRCSPMKGHSHVYWYRQLPEEGLKFMVYLQKENIIDESGMPKERFSAEFPKEGPSILRIQQVVRGDSAAYFCASSPPPSRGNYGYTFGSGTRLTVV.

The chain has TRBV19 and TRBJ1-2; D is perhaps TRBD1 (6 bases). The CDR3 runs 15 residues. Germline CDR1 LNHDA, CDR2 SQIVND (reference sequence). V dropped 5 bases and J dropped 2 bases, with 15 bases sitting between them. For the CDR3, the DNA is TGTGCCAGTAGTCCCAACAGGGTGGGAAACTATGGCTACACCTTC. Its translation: CASSPNRVGNYGYTF.